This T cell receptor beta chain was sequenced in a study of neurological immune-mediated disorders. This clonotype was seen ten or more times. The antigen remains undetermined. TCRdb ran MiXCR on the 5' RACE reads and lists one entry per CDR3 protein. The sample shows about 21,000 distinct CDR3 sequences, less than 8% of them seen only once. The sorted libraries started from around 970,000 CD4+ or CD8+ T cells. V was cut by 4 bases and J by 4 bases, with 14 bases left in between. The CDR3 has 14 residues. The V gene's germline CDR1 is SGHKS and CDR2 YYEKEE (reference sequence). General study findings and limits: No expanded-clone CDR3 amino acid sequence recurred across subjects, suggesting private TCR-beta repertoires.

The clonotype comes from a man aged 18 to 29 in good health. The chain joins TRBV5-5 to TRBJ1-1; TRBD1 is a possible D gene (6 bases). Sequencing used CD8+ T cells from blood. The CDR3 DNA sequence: TGTGCCAGCAGCCCGAACAGGGTTTTCACTGAAGCTTTCTTT. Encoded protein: CASSPNRVFTEAFF.